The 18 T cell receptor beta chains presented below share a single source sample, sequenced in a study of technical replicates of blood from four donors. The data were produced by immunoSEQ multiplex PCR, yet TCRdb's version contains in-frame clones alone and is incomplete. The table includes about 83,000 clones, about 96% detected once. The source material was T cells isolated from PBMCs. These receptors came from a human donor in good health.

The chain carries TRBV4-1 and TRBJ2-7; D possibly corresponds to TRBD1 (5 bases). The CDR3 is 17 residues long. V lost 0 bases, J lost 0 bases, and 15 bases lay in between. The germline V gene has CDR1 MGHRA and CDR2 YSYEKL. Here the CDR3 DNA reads TGCGCCAGCAGCCAAGATACGCAGGGCCTCATCTCCTACGAGCAGTACTTC. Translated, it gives CASSQDTQGLISYEQYF.

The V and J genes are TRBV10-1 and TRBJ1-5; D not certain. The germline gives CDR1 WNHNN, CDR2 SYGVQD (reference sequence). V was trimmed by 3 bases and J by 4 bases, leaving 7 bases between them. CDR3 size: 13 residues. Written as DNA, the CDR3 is TGCGCCAGCAGTGATACTCCAAATCAGCCCCAGCATTTT. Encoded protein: CASSDTPNQPQHF.

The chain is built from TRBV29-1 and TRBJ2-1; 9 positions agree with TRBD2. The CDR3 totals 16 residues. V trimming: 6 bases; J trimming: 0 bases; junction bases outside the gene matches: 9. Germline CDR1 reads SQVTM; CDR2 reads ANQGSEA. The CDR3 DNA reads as TGCAGCGTCGGACCTAGCGGGACCACCTCCTACAATGAGCAGTTCTTC. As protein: CSVGPSGTTSYNEQFF.

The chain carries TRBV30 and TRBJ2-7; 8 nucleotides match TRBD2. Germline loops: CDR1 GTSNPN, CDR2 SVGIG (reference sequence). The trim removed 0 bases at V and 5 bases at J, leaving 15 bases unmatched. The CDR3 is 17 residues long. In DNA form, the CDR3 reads TGTGCCTGGAGTGTACTTTGGCGGGAGGCCCTCCGGGACGAGCAGTACTTC. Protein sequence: CAWSVLWREALRDEQYF.

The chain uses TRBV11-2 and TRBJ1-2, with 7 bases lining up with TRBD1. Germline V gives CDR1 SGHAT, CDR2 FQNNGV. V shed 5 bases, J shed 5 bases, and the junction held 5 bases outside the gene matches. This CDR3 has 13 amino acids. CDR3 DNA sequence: TGTGCCAGCAGCCGCACAGGGGCTTATGGCTACACCTTC. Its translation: CASSRTGAYGYTF.

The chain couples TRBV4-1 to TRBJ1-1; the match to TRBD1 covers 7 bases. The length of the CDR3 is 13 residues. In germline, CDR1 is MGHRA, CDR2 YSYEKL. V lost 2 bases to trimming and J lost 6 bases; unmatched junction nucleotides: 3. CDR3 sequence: CASSQKTGAEAFF. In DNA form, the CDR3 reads TGCGCCAGCAGCCAAAAAACAGGGGCTGAAGCTTTCTTT.

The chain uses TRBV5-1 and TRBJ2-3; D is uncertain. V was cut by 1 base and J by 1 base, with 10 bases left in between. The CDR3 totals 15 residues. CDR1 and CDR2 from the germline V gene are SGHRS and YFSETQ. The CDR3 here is CASSLSSFGTDTQYF. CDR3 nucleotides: TGCGCCAGCAGCTTGTCTTCCTTCGGCACAGATACGCAGTATTTT.

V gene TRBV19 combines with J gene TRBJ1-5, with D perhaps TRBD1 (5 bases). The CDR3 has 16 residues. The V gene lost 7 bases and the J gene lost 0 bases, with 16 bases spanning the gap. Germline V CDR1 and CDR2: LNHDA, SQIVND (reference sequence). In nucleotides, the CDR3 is TGTGCCAGTAACCCGACAGACACAAGTAGCAATCAGCCCCAGCATTTT. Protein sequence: CASNPTDTSSNQPQHF.

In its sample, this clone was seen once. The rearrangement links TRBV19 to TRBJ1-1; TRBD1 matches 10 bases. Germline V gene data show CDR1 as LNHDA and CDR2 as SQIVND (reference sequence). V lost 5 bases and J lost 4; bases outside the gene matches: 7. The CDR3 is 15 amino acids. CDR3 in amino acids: CASSPRDRGGTEAFF. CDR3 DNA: TGTGCCAGTAGTCCTAGGGACAGGGGAGGCACTGAAGCTTTCTTT. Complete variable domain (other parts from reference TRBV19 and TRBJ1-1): DGGITQSPKYLFRKEGQNVTLSCEQNLNHDAMYWYRQDPGQGLRLIYYSQIVNDFQKGDIAEGYSVSREKKESFPLTVTSAQKNPTAFYLCASSPRDRGGTEAFFGQGTRLTVV.

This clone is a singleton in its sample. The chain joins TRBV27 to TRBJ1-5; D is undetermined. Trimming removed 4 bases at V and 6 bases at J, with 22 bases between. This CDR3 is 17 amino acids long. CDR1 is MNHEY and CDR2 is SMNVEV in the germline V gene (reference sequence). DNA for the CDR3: TGTGCCAGCAGTTCCATATCTAGCGGGGTTGTAGGTCAGCCCCAGCATTTT. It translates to CASSSISSGVVGQPQHF.

The CDR3 DNA follows: TGTGCCAGCTCACCGGCGGGGGAGCAGTTCTTC. Amino acids: CASSPAGEQFF. The chain couples TRBV18 to TRBJ2-1; a possible D gene is TRBD2 (6 bases). Trimming shortened V by 3 bases and J by 10 bases, and 7 bases separated the two germline ends. The CDR3 has 11 amino acids. Germline V CDR1 and CDR2: KGHSH, LQKENI.

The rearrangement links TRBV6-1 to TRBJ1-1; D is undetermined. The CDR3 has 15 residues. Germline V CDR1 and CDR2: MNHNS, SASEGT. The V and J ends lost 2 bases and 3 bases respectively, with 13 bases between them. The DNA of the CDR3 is TGTGCCAGCAGTGAACTCGGGGAAGAACACACTGAAGCTTTCTTT. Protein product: CASSELGEEHTEAFF.

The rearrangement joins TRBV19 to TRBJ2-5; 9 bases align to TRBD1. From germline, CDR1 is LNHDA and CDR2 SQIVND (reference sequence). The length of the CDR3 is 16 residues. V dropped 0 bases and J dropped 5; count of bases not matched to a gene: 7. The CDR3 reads CASSIEGTGFYETQYF. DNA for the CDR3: TGTGCCAGTAGTATAGAGGGGACAGGGTTTTATGAGACCCAGTACTTC. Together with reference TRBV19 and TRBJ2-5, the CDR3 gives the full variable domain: DGGITQSPKYLFRKEGQNVTLSCEQNLNHDAMYWYRQDPGQGLRLIYYSQIVNDFQKGDIAEGYSVSREKKESFPLTVTSAQKNPTAFYLCASSIEGTGFYETQYFGPGTRLLVL.

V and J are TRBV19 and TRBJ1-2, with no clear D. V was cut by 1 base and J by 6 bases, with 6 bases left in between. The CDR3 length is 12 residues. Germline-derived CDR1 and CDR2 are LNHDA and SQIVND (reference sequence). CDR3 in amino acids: CASSIGGNGYTF. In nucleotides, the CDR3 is TGTGCCAGTAGTATAGGCGGAAATGGCTACACCTTC.

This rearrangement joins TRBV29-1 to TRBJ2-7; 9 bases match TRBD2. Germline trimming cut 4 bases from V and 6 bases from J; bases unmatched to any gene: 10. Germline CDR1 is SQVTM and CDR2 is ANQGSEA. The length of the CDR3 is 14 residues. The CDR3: CSVALLAGGGEQYF. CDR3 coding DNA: TGCAGCGTTGCCTTATTGGCGGGAGGGGGCGAGCAGTACTTC.

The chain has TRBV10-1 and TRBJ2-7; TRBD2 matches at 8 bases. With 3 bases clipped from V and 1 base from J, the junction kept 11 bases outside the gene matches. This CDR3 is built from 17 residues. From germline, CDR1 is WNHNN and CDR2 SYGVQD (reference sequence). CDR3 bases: TGCGCCAGCAGTGATGGGCCTAGCGGGTCATATTCCTACGAGCAGTACTTC. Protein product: CASSDGPSGSYSYEQYF.

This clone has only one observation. DNA of the CDR3: TGTGCCAGCAGTCTAACTTGGACAGGGGGGGGCTACACCTTC. As protein: CASSLTWTGGGYTF. This chain joins TRBV28 and TRBJ1-2; 10 nucleotides align to TRBD1. This CDR3 has 14 amino acids. With 5 bases clipped from V and 8 bases from J, the junction kept 8 bases outside the gene matches. Germline values: CDR1 MDHEN, CDR2 SYDVKM.

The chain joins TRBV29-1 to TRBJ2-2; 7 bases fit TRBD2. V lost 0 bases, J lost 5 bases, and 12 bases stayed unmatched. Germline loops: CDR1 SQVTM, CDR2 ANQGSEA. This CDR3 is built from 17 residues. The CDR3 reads CSVEDGLCGSGTGELFF. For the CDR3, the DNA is TGCAGCGTTGAAGATGGACTATGCGGGAGTGGGACCGGGGAGCTGTTTTTT.